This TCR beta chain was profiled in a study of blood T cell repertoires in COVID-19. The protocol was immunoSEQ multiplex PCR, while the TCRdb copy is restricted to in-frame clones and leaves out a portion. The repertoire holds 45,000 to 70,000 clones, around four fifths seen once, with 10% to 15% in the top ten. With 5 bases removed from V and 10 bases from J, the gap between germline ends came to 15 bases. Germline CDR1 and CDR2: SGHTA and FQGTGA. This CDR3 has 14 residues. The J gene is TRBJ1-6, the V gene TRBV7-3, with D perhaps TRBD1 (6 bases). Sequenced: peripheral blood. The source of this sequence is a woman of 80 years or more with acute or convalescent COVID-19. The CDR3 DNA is TGTGCCAGCAGCGCTACAGGGAGTCGGTCACCCCTCCACTTT. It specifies CASSATGSRSPLHF.